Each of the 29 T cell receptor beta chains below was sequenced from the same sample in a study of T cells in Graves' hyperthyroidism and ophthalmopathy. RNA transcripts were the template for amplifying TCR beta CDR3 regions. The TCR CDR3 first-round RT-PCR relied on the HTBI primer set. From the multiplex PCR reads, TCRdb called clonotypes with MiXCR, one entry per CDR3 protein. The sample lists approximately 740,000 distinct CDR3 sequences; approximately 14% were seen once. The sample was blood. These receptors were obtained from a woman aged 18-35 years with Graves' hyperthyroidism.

The CDR3 sequence is CASSSQEGTEAFF. As DNA, the CDR3 is TGTGCCAGCAGCTCGCAGGAAGGGACTGAAGCTTTCTTT. The V call is TRBV7-9, the J call TRBJ1-1; D unresolved. The CDR3 covers 13 residues. Germline V gene data show CDR1 as SEHNR and CDR2 as FQNEAQ (reference sequence). V lost 4 bases and J lost 5, with 11 bases in between. The full variable domain, rest sourced from reference TRBV7-9 and TRBJ1-1, is DTGVSQNPRHKITKRGQNVTFRCDPISEHNRLYWYRQTLGQGPEFLTYFQNEAQLEKSRLLSDRFSAERPKGSFSTLEIQRTEQGDSAMYLCASSSQEGTEAFFGQGTRLTVV.

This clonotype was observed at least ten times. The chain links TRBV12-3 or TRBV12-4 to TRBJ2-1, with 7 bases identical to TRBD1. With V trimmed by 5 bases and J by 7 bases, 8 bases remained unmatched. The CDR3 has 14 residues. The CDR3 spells CASSPGNRGNEQFF. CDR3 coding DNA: TGTGCCAGCAGTCCAGGGAACAGGGGAAATGAGCAGTTCTTC.

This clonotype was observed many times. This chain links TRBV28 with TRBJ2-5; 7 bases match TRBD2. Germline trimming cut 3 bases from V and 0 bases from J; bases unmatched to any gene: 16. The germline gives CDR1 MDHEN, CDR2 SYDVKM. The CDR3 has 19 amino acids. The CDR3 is CASSFPSRGGLGYQETQYF. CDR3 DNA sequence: TGTGCCAGCAGTTTCCCTTCCCGGGGAGGGCTCGGGTACCAAGAGACCCAGTACTTC.

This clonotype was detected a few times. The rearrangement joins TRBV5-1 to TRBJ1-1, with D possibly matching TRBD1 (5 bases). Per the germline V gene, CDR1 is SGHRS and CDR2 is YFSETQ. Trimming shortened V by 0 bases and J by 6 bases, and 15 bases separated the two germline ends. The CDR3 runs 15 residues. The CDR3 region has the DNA TGCGCCAGCAGCTTGGCCGGGGGGAGGGACCCTGAAGCTTTCTTT. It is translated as CASSLAGGRDPEAFF.

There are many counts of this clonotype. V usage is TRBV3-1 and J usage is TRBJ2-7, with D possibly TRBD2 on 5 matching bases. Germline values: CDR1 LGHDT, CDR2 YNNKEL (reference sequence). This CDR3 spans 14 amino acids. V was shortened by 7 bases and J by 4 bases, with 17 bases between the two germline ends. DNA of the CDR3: TGTGCCAGCACCCTAATGGACTCTCGATACGAGCAGTACTTC. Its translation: CASTLMDSRYEQYF.

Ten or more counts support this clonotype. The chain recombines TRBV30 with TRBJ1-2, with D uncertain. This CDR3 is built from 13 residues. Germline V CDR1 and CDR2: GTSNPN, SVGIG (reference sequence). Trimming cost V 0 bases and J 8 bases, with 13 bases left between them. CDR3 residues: CAWSVSNIGGYTF. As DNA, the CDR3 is TGTGCCTGGAGTGTATCCAACATCGGAGGCTACACCTTC.

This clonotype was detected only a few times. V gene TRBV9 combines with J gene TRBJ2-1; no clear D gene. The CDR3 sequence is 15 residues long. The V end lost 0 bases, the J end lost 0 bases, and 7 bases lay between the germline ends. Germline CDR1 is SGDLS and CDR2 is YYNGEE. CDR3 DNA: TGTGCCAGCAGCGTAGGGGCGGACTCCTACAATGAGCAGTTCTTC. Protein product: CASSVGADSYNEQFF.

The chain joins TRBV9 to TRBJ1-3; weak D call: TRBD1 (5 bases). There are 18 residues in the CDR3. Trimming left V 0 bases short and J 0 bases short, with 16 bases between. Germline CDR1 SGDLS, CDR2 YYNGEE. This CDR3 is CASSVAGGYDVSGNTIYF. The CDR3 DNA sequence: TGTGCCAGCAGCGTAGCGGGGGGTTACGATGTCTCTGGAAACACCATATATTTT.

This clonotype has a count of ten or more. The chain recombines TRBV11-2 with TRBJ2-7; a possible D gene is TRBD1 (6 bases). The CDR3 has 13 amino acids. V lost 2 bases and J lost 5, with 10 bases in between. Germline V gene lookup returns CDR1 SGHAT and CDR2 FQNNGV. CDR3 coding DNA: TGTGCCAGCAGCTTAAGAAGGGGGAACGAGCAGTACTTC. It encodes CASSLRRGNEQYF. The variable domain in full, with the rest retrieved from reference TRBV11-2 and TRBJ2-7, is EAGVAQSPRYKIIEKRQSVAFWCNPISGHATLYWYQQILGQGPKLLIQFQNNGVVDDSQLPKDRFSAERLKGVDSTLKIQPAKLEDSAVYLCASSLRRGNEQYFGPGTRLTVT.

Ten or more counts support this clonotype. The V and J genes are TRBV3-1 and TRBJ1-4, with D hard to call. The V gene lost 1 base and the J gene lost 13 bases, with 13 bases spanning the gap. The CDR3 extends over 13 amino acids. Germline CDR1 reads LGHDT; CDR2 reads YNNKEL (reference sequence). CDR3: CASSQVGAGGLFF. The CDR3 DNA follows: TGTGCCAGCAGCCAAGTTGGCGCGGGTGGACTGTTTTTT.

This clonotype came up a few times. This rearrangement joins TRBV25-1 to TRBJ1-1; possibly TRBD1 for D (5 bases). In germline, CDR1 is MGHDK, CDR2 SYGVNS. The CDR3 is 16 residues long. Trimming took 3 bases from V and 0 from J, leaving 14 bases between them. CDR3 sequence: CASSESGDEMNTEAFF. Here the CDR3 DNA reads TGTGCCAGCAGTGAGTCCGGGGACGAAATGAACACTGAAGCTTTCTTT.

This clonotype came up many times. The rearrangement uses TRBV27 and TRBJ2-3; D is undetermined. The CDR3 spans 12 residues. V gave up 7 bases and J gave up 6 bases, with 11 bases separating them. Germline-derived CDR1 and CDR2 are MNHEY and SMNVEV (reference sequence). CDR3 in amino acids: CASTDLGDTQYF. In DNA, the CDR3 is TGTGCCAGCACCGACTTGGGGGATACGCAGTATTTT.

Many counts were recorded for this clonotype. The chain's CDR3 is CASSPRQGTSTGELFF. The CDR3 DNA sequence: TGTGCCAGCAGTCCAAGACAGGGGACTAGCACCGGGGAGCTGTTTTTT. The chain links TRBV27 to TRBJ2-2; D may be TRBD1 or TRBD2 (8 bases each). The CDR3 runs 16 residues. Trimming stripped 5 bases from V and 4 bases from J, with 17 bases between. Germline CDR1 reads MNHEY; CDR2 reads SMNVEV (reference sequence).

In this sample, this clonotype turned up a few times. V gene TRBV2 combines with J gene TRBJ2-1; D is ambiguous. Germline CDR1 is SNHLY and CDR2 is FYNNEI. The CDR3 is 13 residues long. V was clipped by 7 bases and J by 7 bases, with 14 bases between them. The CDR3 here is CASKVTSLNEQFF. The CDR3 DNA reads TGTGCCAGCAAGGTGACTTCTCTAAATGAGCAGTTCTTC.

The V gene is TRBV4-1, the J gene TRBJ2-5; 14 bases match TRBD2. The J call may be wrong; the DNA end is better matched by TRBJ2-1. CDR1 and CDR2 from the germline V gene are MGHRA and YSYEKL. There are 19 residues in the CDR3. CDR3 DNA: TGCGCCAGCAGCCAAAATGAGGGACTAGCGGGGGAGTACCAAGAGACCCAGTTCTTC. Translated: CASSQNEGLAGEYQETQFF.

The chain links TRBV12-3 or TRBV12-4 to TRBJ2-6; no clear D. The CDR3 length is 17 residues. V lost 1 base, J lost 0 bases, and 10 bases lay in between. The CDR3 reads CASSLGASDSGANVLTF. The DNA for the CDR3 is TGTGCCAGCAGTTTAGGGGCGAGCGACTCTGGGGCCAACGTCCTGACTTTC.

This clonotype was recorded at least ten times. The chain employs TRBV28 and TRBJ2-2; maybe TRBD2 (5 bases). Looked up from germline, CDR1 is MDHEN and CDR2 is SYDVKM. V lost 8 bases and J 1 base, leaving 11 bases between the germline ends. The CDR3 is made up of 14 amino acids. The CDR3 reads CASLLAVNTGELFF. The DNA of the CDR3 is TGTGCCAGCCTCCTAGCTGTGAACACCGGGGAGCTGTTTTTT. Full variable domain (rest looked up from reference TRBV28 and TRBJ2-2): DVKVTQSSRYLVKRTGEKVFLECVQDMDHENMFWYRQDPGLGLRLIYFSYDVKMKEKGDIPEGYSVSREKKERFSLILESASTNQTSMYLCASLLAVNTGELFFGEGSRLTVL.

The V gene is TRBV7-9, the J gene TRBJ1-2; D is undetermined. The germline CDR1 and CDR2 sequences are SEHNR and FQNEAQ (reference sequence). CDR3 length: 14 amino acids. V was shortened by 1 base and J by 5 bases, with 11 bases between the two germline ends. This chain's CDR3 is CASSLEQGAYGYTF. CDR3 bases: TGTGCCAGCAGCTTAGAGCAAGGAGCTTATGGCTACACCTTC.

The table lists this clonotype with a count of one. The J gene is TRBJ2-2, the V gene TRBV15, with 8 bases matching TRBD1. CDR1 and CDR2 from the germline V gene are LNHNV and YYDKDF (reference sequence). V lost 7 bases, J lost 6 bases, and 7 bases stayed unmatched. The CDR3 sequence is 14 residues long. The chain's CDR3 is CATTRDRQAGELFF. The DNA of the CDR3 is TGTGCCACCACGCGGGACAGGCAGGCCGGGGAGCTGTTTTTT.

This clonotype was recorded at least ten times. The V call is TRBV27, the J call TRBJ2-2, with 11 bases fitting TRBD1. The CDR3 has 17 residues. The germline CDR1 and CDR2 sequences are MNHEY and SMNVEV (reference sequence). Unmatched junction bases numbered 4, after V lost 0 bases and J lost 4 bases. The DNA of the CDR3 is TGTGCCAGCAGTTTATCACTGGACAGGGGGCCCACCGGGGAGCTGTTTTTT. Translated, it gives CASSLSLDRGPTGELFF.

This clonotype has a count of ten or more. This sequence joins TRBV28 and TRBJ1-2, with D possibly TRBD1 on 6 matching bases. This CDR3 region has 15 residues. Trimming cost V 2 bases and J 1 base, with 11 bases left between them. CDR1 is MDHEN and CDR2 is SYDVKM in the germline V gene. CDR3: CASSLGTSNNYGYTF. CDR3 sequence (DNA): TGTGCCAGCAGTTTAGGGACATCCAATAACTATGGCTACACCTTC.

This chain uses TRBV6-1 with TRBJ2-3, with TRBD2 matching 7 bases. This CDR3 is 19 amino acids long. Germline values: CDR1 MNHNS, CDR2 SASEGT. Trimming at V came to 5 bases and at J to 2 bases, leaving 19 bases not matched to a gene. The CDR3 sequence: CASSSAEPPGEGYTDTQYF. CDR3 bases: TGTGCCAGCAGTTCGGCCGAGCCCCCTGGGGAGGGATACACAGATACGCAGTATTTT.

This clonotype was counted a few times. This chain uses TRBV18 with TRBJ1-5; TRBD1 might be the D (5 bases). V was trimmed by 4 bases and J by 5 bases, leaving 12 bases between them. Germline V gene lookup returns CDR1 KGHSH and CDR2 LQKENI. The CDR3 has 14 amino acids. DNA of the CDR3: TGTGCCAGCTCACAGGGGTGGGGGGATCAGCCCCAGCATTTT. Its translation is CASSQGWGDQPQHF.

The CDR3 coding sequence is TGTGCCAGCAGCTCTATCCTCGGACTCTGGGGAACAGATACGCAGTATTTT. Its protein is CASSSILGLWGTDTQYF. V usage is TRBV7-2 and J usage is TRBJ2-3; tentative D call: TRBD2 (5 bases). CDR1 and CDR2 from the germline V gene are SGHTA and FQGNSA. This CDR3 spans 17 amino acids. Trimming removed 4 bases at V and 3 bases at J, with 20 bases between. Full variable domain (missing parts from reference TRBV7-2 and TRBJ2-3): GAGVSQSPSNKVTEKGKDVELRCDPISGHTALYWYRQSLGQGLEFLIYFQGNSAPDKSGLPSDRFSAERTGGSVSTLTIQRTQQEDSAVYLCASSSILGLWGTDTQYFGPGTRLTVL.

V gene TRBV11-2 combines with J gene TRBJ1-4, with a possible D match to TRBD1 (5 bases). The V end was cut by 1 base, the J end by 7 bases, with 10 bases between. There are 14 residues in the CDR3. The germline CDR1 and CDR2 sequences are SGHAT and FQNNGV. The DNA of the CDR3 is TGTGCCAGCAGCTTAGGGGGCCTACCTGAAAAACTGTTTTTT. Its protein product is CASSLGGLPEKLFF.

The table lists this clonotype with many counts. CDR3 DNA sequence: TGTGCCAGCAGCTTACTGGCCCAGAACACTGAAGCTTTCTTT. Translating it yields CASSLLAQNTEAFF. The chain links TRBV7-3 to TRBJ1-1, with D hard to call. The CDR3 has 14 amino acids. The germline gives CDR1 SGHTA, CDR2 FQGTGA. The V and J ends lost 2 bases and 1 base respectively, with 8 bases between them. Looking up the rest from reference TRBV7-3 and TRBJ1-1 gives the full variable domain: GAGVSQTPSNKVTEKGKYVELRCDPISGHTALYWYRQSLGQGPEFLIYFQGTGAADDSGLPNDRFFAVRPEGSVSTLKIQRTERGDSAVYLCASSLLAQNTEAFFGQGTRLTVV.

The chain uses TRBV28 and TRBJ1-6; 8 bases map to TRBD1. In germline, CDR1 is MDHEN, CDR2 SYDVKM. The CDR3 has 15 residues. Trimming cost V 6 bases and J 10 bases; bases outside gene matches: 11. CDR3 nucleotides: TGTGCCAGCAGCTCTCGGGCAGGGGGCGTCTCACCCCTCCACTTT. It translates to CASSSRAGGVSPLHF.

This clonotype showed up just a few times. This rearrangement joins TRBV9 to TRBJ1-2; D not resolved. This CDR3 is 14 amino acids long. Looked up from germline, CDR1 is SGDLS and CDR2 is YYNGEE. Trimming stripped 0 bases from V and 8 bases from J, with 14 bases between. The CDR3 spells CASSVDGPGRGYTF. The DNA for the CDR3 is TGTGCCAGCAGCGTAGACGGGCCCGGGCGAGGCTACACCTTC.

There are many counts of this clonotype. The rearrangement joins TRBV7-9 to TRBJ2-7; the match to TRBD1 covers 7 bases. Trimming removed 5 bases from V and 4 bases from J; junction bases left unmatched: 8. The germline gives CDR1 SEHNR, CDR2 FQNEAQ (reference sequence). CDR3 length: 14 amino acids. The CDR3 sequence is CASSPPGGTYEQYF. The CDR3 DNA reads TGTGCCAGCAGCCCCCCAGGGGGAACTTACGAGCAGTACTTC.